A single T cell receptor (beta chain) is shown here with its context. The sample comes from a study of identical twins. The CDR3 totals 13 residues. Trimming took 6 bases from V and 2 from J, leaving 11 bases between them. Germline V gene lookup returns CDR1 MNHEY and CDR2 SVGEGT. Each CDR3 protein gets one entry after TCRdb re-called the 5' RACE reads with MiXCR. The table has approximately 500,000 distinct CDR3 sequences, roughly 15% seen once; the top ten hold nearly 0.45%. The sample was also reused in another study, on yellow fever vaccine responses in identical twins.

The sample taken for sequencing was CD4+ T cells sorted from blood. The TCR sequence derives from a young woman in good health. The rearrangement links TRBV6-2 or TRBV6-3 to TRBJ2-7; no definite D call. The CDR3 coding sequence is TGTGCCAGCAGCACCTTTAGAACCTACGAGCAGTACGTC. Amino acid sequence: CASSTFRTYEQYV.